The clone carrying this T cell receptor beta chain is a singleton in its sample. Its specificity is unknown. This record comes from a study of shared clonotypes between healthy human individuals. Study findings and constraints: Sequencing depth was expected to influence donor clonotype sharing.

Each sample came from a Caucasian adult donor living in Nashville, Tennessee. In the CD4+ fraction, cells were divided into CD45RA+ naive and CD45RA-negative memory subsets. Methods used by the authors: ImmunoSEQ output lacked quality scores and full-length reads, limiting matched filtering. The table came from immunoSEQ multiplex PCR; TCRdb's copy has only in-frame clones and leaves some out. The V and J calls and clone size were taken over from that table, and D and trimming were inferred from the DNA. The data show fewer than 1.6 million clones, roughly 98.5% seen once. V lost 4 bases to trimming and J lost 4 bases, with 19 bases between them. This CDR3 contains 16 residues. Germline V gene data show CDR1 as SGDLS and CDR2 as YYNGEE.

The sequenced material came from naive CD4+ T cells sorted from blood. Subset reported: CD45RA+ positively selected. This chain connects TRBV9 to TRBJ2-3; D call uncertain. This TCR came from a man aged 25-45 years in good health. CDR3 in amino acids: CASSPGPETFPDTQYF. CDR3 sequence (DNA): TGTGCCAGCAGCCCCGGGCCGGAAACGTTTCCAGATACGCAGTATTTT.